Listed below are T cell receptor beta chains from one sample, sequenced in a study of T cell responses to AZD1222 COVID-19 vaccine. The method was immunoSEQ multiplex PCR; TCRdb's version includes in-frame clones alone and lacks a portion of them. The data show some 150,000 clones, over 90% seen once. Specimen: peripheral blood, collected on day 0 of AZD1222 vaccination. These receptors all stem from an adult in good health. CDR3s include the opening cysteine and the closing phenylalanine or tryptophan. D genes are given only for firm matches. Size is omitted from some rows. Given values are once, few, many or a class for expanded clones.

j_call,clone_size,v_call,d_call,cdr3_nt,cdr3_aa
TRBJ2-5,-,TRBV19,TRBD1,TGTGCCAGTACCACCGGGACAGGGGGTTTGGAGACCCAGTACTTC,CASTTGTGGLETQYF
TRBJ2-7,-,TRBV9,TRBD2,TGTGCCAGCAGCGTAGGGGTAGCGGGAGACTACGAGCAGTACTTC,CASSVGVAGDYEQYF
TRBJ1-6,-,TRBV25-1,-,TGTGCCAGCAGTGAATTACTCGGGGGAGACAATAATTCACCCCTCCACTTT,CASSELLGGDNNSPLHF
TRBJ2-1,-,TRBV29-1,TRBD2,TGCAGCGTTGAGGGGCTAGCGGGGATGAAATCCAACAATGAGCAGTTCTTC,CSVEGLAGMKSNNEQFF
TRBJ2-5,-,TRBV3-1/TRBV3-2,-,TGTGCCAGCAGCCGCCCTACGGGCAACCAAGAGACCCAGTACTTC,CASSRPTGNQETQYF
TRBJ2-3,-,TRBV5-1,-,TGCGCCAGCACTCGCGGGACGCCTAGCACAGATACGCAGTATTTT,CASTRGTPSTDTQYF
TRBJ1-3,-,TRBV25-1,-,TGTGCCAGCAGTCCAGGGGCACGAACTGGAAACACCATATATTTT,CASSPGARTGNTIYF
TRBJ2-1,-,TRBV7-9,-,TGTGCCAGCAGCCCAGGGGCAGCGGGAAATTACAATGAGCAGTTCTTC,CASSPGAAGNYNEQFF
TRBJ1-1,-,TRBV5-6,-,TGTGCCAGCAGCTTGGTGGGGCTGAACACTGAAGCTTTCTTT,CASSLVGLNTEAFF
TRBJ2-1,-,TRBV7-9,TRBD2,TGTGCCAGCAGCTTAACCCAGGGACTAGCGGGACGGCATGAGCAGTTCTTC,CASSLTQGLAGRHEQFF
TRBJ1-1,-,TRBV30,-,TGTGCCAGTCATCGCCCAGGGAACACTGAAGCTTTCTTT,CASHRPGNTEAFF
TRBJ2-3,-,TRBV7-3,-,TGTGCCAGCAGCTCCCAACCGGGAGATACGCAGTATTTT,CASSSQPGDTQYF
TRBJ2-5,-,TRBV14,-,TGTGCCAGCAGCCAAGTTTCCGGGGGGCTGGAGACCCAGTACTTC,CASSQVSGGLETQYF
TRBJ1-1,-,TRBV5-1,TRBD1,TGCGCCAGCAGCCCCCCGACAGGGTTCGGAGCTTTCTTT,CASSPPTGFGAFF
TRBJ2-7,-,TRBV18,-,TGTGCCAGCTCACCCCTAGGTGTGGTGGGGGGTAGCTCCTACGAGCAGTACTTC,CASSPLGVVGGSSYEQYF
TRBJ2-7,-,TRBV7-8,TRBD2,TGTGCCAGCAGCTTGGCTAGCGGGGTCGGGTACGAGCAGTACTTC,CASSLASGVGYEQYF
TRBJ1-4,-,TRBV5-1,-,TGCGCCAGCAGCTTGGAGGTTAGGGGTGAAAAACTGTTTTTT,CASSLEVRGEKLFF
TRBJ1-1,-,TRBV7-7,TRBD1,TGTGCTAGCAGCTTAGGGGACAGGGGGTTCAAGGGGACTGAAGCTTTCTTT,CASSLGDRGFKGTEAFF
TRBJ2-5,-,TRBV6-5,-,TGTGCCAGCAGTCCAGGAGTTGGGGAAGAGACCCAGTACTTC,CASSPGVGEETQYF
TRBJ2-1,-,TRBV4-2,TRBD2,TGTGCCAGCAGCCCTGGACTAGCGGGAGGTAATGAGCAGTTCTTC,CASSPGLAGGNEQFF
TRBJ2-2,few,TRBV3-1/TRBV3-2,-,TGTGCCAGCAGCCAAGATTGGGCCGGGGAGCTGTTTTTT,CASSQDWAGELFF
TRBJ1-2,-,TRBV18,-,TGTGCCAGCTCACCACTAGGCCAGGGTCATGGCTACACCTTC,CASSPLGQGHGYTF
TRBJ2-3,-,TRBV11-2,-,TGTGCCAGCAGCTTTGGACGAGGCACAGATACGCAGTATTTT,CASSFGRGTDTQYF
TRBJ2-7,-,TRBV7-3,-,TGTGCCAGCAGCGAAGGACAGCACTACGAGCAGTACTTC,CASSEGQHYEQYF
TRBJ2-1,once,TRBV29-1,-,TGCAGCAATTTGCCCCATCCTTTAGCAGGCAATGAGCAGTTCTTC,CSNLPHPLAGNEQFF
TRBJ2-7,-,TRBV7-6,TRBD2,TGTGCCAGCAGCTTAGAACTAGCGCGCGAGCAGTACTTC,CASSLELAREQYF
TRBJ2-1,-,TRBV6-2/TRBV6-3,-,TGTGCCAGCAGTGAGGACCCCGCCTACAATGAGCAGTTCTTC,CASSEDPAYNEQFF
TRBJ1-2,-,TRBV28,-,TGTGCCAGCAGGGTGGGCGGAGACTATGGCTACACCTTC,CASRVGGDYGYTF
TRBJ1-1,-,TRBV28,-,TGTGCCAGCATCCACTGGGGAATCACTGAAGCTTTCTTT,CASIHWGITEAFF
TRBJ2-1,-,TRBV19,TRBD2,TGTGCCAGTAGCAGTACCGGGACTAGCGGGAGTAGGTACTACAATGAGCAGTTCTTC,CASSSTGTSGSRYYNEQFF
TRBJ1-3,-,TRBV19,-,TGTGCCAGTAGTGTTGGCTCTGGAAACACCATATATTTT,CASSVGSGNTIYF
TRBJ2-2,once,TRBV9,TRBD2,TGTGCCAGCAGCGTAGGTATCTTAGCGGGAGGTAGGAGGACCGGGGAGCTGTTTTTT,CASSVGILAGGRRTGELFF
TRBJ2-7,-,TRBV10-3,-,TGTGCCATCAGTGGGGACAACTACGAGCAGTACTTC,CAISGDNYEQYF
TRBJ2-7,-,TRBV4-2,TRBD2,TGTGCCAGCAGCCAGCAGACAGGACTAGCCCCCTACGAGCAGTACTTC,CASSQQTGLAPYEQYF
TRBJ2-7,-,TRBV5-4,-,TGTGCCAGCAGCTCGATGCCGGGCCCATCCTACGAGCAGTACTTC,CASSSMPGPSYEQYF
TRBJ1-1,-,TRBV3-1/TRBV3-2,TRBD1,TGTGCCAGCAGCCAGGACAGGGGATGGACTGAAGCTTTCTTT,CASSQDRGWTEAFF
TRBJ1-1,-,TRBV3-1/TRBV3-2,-,TGTGCCAGCAGCCAAGAAGGGCAAACCCCTGAAGCTTTCTTT,CASSQEGQTPEAFF
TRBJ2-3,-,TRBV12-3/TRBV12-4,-,TGTGCCAGCAGTTTATACGACGCTGATACGCAGTATTTT,CASSLYDADTQYF
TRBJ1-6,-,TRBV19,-,TGTGCCAGTAGTATCGGGACCACCATTTCACCCCTCCACTTT,CASSIGTTISPLHF
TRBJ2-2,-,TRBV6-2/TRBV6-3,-,TGTGCCAGCAGTAGACAAGTTGTTCGCGGGGAGCTGTTTTTT,CASSRQVVRGELFF
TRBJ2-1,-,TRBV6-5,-,TGTGCCAGCAGTTACTCGTTCCCCTGGGACAATGAGCAGTTCTTC,CASSYSFPWDNEQFF
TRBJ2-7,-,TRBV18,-,TGTGCCAGCTCACCGGACACTGGGGGCTACGAGCAGTACTTC,CASSPDTGGYEQYF
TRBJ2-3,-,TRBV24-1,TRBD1,TGTGCCACCAGTGATCAACCCGGGACAGGGGGCACAGATACGCAGTATTTT,CATSDQPGTGGTDTQYF
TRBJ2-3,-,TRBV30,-,TGTGCCTGGCGACAACCGCACGCAGATACGCAGTATTTT,CAWRQPHADTQYF
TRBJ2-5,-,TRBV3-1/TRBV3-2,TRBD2,TGTGCCAGCAGCCAAGAGGGGCGCGGGAGGGCAGAGACCCAGTACTTC,CASSQEGRGRAETQYF
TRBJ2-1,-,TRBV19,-,TGTGCCAGTATGGGGCTAGATAGGCATGAGCAGTTCTTC,CASMGLDRHEQFF
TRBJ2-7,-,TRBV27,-,TGTGCCAGCAGTTTATCGTTCTCGGGGGCCGAGGAGCAGTACTTC,CASSLSFSGAEEQYF
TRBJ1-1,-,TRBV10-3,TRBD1,TGTGCCATCAGTGATTCGGGACAGGGCGTTCGAATGAACACTGAAGCTTTCTTT,CAISDSGQGVRMNTEAFF
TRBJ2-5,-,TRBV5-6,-,TGTGCCAGCAGCCCCCTACGGGGGTCAGAGACCCAGTACTTC,CASSPLRGSETQYF
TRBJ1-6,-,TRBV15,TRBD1,TGTGCCACCAGCAGAGATCTTCCCCAGGGGGCCCTCCACTTT,CATSRDLPQGALHF
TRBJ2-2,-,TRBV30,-,TGTGCCTGGACAGGAGTCCCCACCGGGGAGCTGTTTTTT,CAWTGVPTGELFF
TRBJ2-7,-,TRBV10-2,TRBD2,TGCGCCAGCAGTGAGACTAGCGGGAGTTACGAGCAGTACTTC,CASSETSGSYEQYF
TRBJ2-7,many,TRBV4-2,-,TGTGCCAGCAGCCAAGAGGGGGCGAGGGAGCAGTACTTC,CASSQEGAREQYF